These 20 T cell receptor beta chains came from one sample sequenced in a study of response to subunit inactivated influenza vaccine. Using its own MiXCR run on the RT-PCR reads, TCRdb lists one record per CDR3 protein. The sample comprises roughly 650,000 distinct CDR3 sequences, 14% of which are singletons, and 6.5% to 8% rests with the top ten. Source: PBMCs from blood, taken 14 days before vaccination. The receptors were sampled from a man in his forties or fifties who received an inactivated influenza vaccine.

This clonotype showed up many times. This chain uses TRBV5-1 with TRBJ2-2, with D perhaps TRBD2 (6 bases). CDR1 SGHRS and CDR2 YFSETQ come from the germline V gene. The CDR3 is 15 residues long. V gave up 5 bases and J gave up 4 bases, with 15 bases separating them. The CDR3 loop is CASRRAVGGTGELFF. The CDR3 DNA is TGCGCCAGCAGAAGGGCGGTCGGGGGCACCGGGGAGCTGTTTTTT.

In nucleotides, the CDR3 is TGTGCCAGCAGCTCACTCGGACTAGCTCTGCGAGAGACCCAGTACTTC. Protein sequence: CASSSLGLALRETQYF. The V and J genes are TRBV12-3 or TRBV12-4 and TRBJ2-5; 8 nucleotides agree with TRBD2. V lost 6 bases and J lost 4; bases outside the gene matches: 13. The CDR3 contains 16 residues.

In this sample, this clonotype turned up a few times. The gene calls are TRBV15 and TRBJ1-1; no clear D gene. Germline V gene sequence: CDR1 LNHNV, CDR2 YYDKDF (reference sequence). Trimming left V 1 base short and J 1 base short, with 10 bases between. The CDR3 length is 15 residues. The CDR3: CATSRAVRENTEAFF. CDR3 coding DNA: TGTGCCACCAGCAGAGCGGTTCGGGAGAACACTGAAGCTTTCTTT. Full variable domain (outside the CDR3, taken from reference TRBV15 and TRBJ1-1): DAMVIQNPRYQVTQFGKPVTLSCSQTLNHNVMYWYQQKSSQAPKLLFHYYDKDFNNEADTPDNFQSRRPNTSFCFLDIRSPGLGDTAMYLCATSRAVRENTEAFFGQGTRLTVV.

Here the CDR3 reads CSARPGLAGGNGELFF. CDR3 sequence (DNA): TGCAGTGCTAGACCGGGACTAGCGGGAGGTAACGGGGAGCTGTTTTTT. The chain combines TRBV20-1 with TRBJ2-2, with 15 positions matching TRBD2. The germline V gene encodes CDR1 DFQATT and CDR2 SNEGSKA (reference sequence). The CDR3 sequence is 16 residues long. The V gene end was trimmed by 2 bases and the J gene end by 7 bases; junction bases not matched to a gene: 5.

This clonotype came up a few times. V gene TRBV3-1 combines with J gene TRBJ2-6, with D maybe TRBD1 (6 bases). Deletions cut 0 bases from V and 1 base from J, with 19 bases between. Germline loops: CDR1 LGHDT, CDR2 YNNKEL (reference sequence). This CDR3 spans 20 amino acids. The CDR3 bases are TGTGCCAGCAGCCAAGATCTATGGGCAGGGGAAGGATCTGGGGCCAACGTCCTGACTTTC. Amino acid sequence: CASSQDLWAGEGSGANVLTF.

This clonotype was detected a few times. J is TRBJ2-7 and V is TRBV6-2 or TRBV6-3; the D is unclear. Trimming pared 6 bases from V and 3 bases from J, leaving 9 bases between. This CDR3 has 12 amino acids. Germline V gene data show CDR1 as MNHEY and CDR2 as SVGEGT. CDR3 in amino acids: CASRITVYEQYF. Here the CDR3 DNA reads TGTGCCAGCAGGATAACAGTCTACGAGCAGTACTTC.

The chain couples TRBV5-5 to TRBJ2-5; D remains ambiguous. This CDR3 is built from 13 residues. Per the germline V gene, CDR1 is SGHKS and CDR2 is YYEKEE (reference sequence). The V gene lost 1 base and the J gene lost 1 base, with 5 bases spanning the gap. The CDR3 loop reads CASSLPVQETQYF. Written as DNA, the CDR3 is TGTGCCAGCAGCTTGCCAGTCCAAGAGACCCAGTACTTC.

In its sample, this clonotype was seen many times. The chain carries TRBV5-1 and TRBJ2-2; D ambiguous. The CDR3 has 14 amino acids. Germline-derived CDR1 and CDR2 are SGHRS and YFSETQ. V lost 0 bases to trimming and J lost 4 bases, with 7 bases between them. The CDR3 nucleotides are TGCGCCAGCAGCTTGGGACACCCCACCGGGGAGCTGTTTTTT. This encodes CASSLGHPTGELFF.

V is TRBV20-1 and J is TRBJ1-1; 9 bases map to TRBD1. The germline gives CDR1 DFQATT, CDR2 SNEGSKA (reference sequence). The CDR3 sequence is 14 residues long. The ends lost 5 bases at V and 1 base at J; junction bases unmatched: 5. DNA of the CDR3: TGCAGTGCTCCCTCGACAGGGGGGAACACTGAAGCTTTCTTT. Protein sequence: CSAPSTGGNTEAFF.

The rearrangement joins TRBV11-2 to TRBJ2-3; TRBD2 aligns across 12 bases. J gave up 6 bases and V 1 base, and 8 bases lay outside the gene matches. Germline lookup yields CDR1 SGHAT and CDR2 FQNNGV. This CDR3 comprises 17 residues. CDR3 bases: TGTGCCAGCAGCTTAGTGGCTAGCGGGAGGGCATCGGATACGCAGTATTTT. This encodes CASSLVASGRASDTQYF.

This clonotype was counted only a few times. The J gene is TRBJ2-1, the V gene TRBV2; 10 nucleotides match TRBD2. Germline V gene lookup returns CDR1 SNHLY and CDR2 FYNNEI. J was trimmed by 15 bases and V by 8 bases; bases with no gene match: 10. This CDR3 region has 12 residues. This chain's CDR3 is CASGGLADPGFF. DNA of the CDR3: TGTGCCAGCGGAGGACTAGCGGACCCTGGGTTCTTC.

V gene TRBV2 combines with J gene TRBJ2-3, with 8 bases fitting TRBD2. With 6 bases clipped from V and 3 bases from J, the junction kept 8 bases outside the gene matches. Germline CDR1 and CDR2: SNHLY and FYNNEI. This CDR3 comprises 15 residues. CDR3 sequence reads: CASSGGGIRTDTQYF. The CDR3 coding sequence is TGTGCCAGCAGCGGGGGGGGGATAAGAACAGATACGCAGTATTTT.

This clonotype occurred a few times. The chain uses TRBV15 and TRBJ1-6; the D is unclear. The germline CDR1 and CDR2 sequences are LNHNV and YYDKDF (reference sequence). There are 12 residues in the CDR3. V gave up 5 bases and J gave up 7 bases, with 6 bases separating them. The CDR3 bases are TGTGCCACCAGCGGTGTAAATTCACCCCTCCACTTT. Translating it yields CATSGVNSPLHF.

This chain joins TRBV4-2 and TRBJ2-5; TRBD2 matches 14 bases. V dropped 4 bases and J dropped 5; count of bases not matched to a gene: 6. Germline lookup yields CDR1 LGHNA and CDR2 YNFKEQ. The CDR3 is 16 residues long. This chain's CDR3 is CASSPRLAGGGETQYF. CDR3 nucleotide sequence: TGTGCCAGCAGCCCCCGACTAGCGGGAGGGGGGGAGACCCAGTACTTC.

The rearrangement uses TRBV12-3 or TRBV12-4 and TRBJ1-1; D is perhaps TRBD1 (6 bases). The CDR3 covers 14 residues. V was trimmed by 6 bases and J by 1 base, leaving 12 bases between them. CDR3 sequence: CASRDSRKNTEAFF. The CDR3 DNA reads TGTGCCAGCAGGGACAGTAGAAAGAACACTGAAGCTTTCTTT.

The J gene is TRBJ2-7, the V gene TRBV5-1; D perhaps matches TRBD2 (6 bases). The CDR3 has 14 residues. Germline V gene data show CDR1 as SGHRS and CDR2 as YFSETQ. Trimming removed 4 bases from V and 2 bases from J, with 13 bases in between. CDR3 amino acids: CASSTPSETYEQYF. The CDR3 DNA follows: TGCGCCAGCAGCACACCTAGCGAAACCTACGAGCAGTACTTC. The full variable domain, in which reference TRBV5-1 and TRBJ2-7 provide the parts outside the CDR3, is KAGVTQTPRYLIKTRGQQVTLSCSPISGHRSVSWYQQTPGQGLQFLFEYFSETQRNKGNFPGRFSGRQFSNSRSEMNVSTLELGDSALYLCASSTPSETYEQYFGPGTRLTVT.

This clonotype was counted a few times. The V call is TRBV27, the J call TRBJ2-7, with D maybe TRBD2 (6 bases). The ends were cut back, 7 bases at V and 5 bases at J, with 18 bases in the middle. Germline V gene lookup returns CDR1 MNHEY and CDR2 SMNVEV (reference sequence). The length of the CDR3 is 14 residues. The CDR3 loop reads CASNPAGSRHEQYF. The CDR3 DNA reads as TGTGCCAGCAACCCGGCCGGGAGTCGGCACGAGCAGTACTTC.

This clonotype has a handful of counts. The genes are TRBV5-6 and TRBJ1-4; D is unresolved. CDR1 SGHDT and CDR2 YYEEEE come from the germline V gene. The ends were cut back, 0 bases at V and 5 bases at J, with 11 bases in the middle. This CDR3 spans 15 amino acids. Here the CDR3 reads CASSLVELRNEKLFF. CDR3 sequence (DNA): TGTGCCAGCAGCTTGGTGGAGTTAAGAAATGAAAAACTGTTTTTT.

The chain links TRBV20-1 to TRBJ2-7; 8 bases map to TRBD2. Germline V lookup: CDR1 DFQATT, CDR2 SNEGSKA (reference sequence). The CDR3 is 14 amino acids. Trimming removed 0 bases from V and 4 bases from J; junction bases left unmatched: 5. The CDR3 region is CSARDTGREYEQYF. In DNA form, the CDR3 reads TGCAGTGCTAGAGATACCGGGAGGGAATACGAGCAGTACTTC.

This clonotype was recorded a few times. This chain links TRBV28 with TRBJ2-4; D gene uncertain. V dropped 4 bases and J dropped 3 bases, with 13 bases sitting between them. Germline lookup yields CDR1 MDHEN and CDR2 SYDVKM. The CDR3 spans 15 residues. The CDR3, as DNA: TGTGCCAGCAGTTCGCCCCAGCTAAACAAAAACATTCAGTACTTC. It specifies CASSSPQLNKNIQYF.